This T cell receptor beta chain was recorded in a study of cytomegalovirus exposure and HLA in healthy donors (dated by TCRdb to about 2017). Concerning the study at large: An earlier analysis of approximately 550 of the donors reported more than 250 Gb of sequence data and 100 million to 130 million unique TCR beta sequences from roughly 180 million T cells. Among the approximately 400 genotyped donors, around 81% belonged to the genetic ancestry cluster associated with self-reported Caucasian donors. Every repertoire in the discovery cohort had been generated on one and the same sequencing platform. A later genetic analysis took genome-wide SNP genotypes for about 65% of the roughly 670 donors and used that subset as a discovery cohort. Across some 400 genotyped donors of the cohort, an average of about 220,000 unique TCR beta nucleotide sequences per donor were sequenced, and 15% to 20% of those sequences were non-productive. The number of typed donors differed by locus: roughly 629-640 for A, B, C, DRB1 and DQB1; about 520 for DQA1; some 610 for DPA1; and 400 to 480 for DPB1. The study aimed to test whether cataloging public T cell receptors could reveal signatures of past pathogen exposure. An earlier analysis of 587 of the donors used high-throughput TCR beta sequencing to judge whether each TCR beta V gene segment behaved as functional or pseudogenic. An early release covering over 500 HLA-typed donors comprised approximately 290 gigabases of sequencing data and about 90 million unique TCR sequences. Roughly 5 DR-DQ haplotypes were treated as single units for association and clustering because of strong linkage in the cohort. Rather than using new phenotypic data, the later analysis identified candidate immune exposures from TCR beta sequences and from how often those sequences occurred across donors. Donor age, sex, ethnicity and CMV serostatus were collected together with the repertoire data. High-throughput TCR immunosequencing, statistical association of individual TCRs with disease status, and machine learning were combined to predict cytomegalovirus infection status. Besides the first cohort of around 700 subjects, a separate validation cohort made up of 90 to 150 different subjects was used. The study profiled the T cell repertoires of hundreds of subjects by immunosequencing and related them to cytomegalovirus serostatus. A later analysis re-examined previously published TCR beta repertoires from more than 650 donors and added high-resolution HLA genotyping to investigate patterns of TCR occurrence. Class I and class II HLA loci were covered by the typing at four-digit resolution.

Comment on this clone: The clone's antigen remains unknown. No base quality information exists; no much larger clone differs at one position.

The cohort comprised 666 healthy bone marrow donors. At the time of sampling, all cohort members were nominally healthy, though unrecorded immune exposures were likely present. The donor tested CMV seropositive, placing the donor among the 289 seropositive members of the cohort. Every donor gave a peripheral blood sample, and the peripheral blood mononuclear cells from that sample were used for TCR beta sequencing. Genomic DNA extraction from the blood cell samples was performed with the Qiagen DNeasy Blood Extraction Kit. What the research found in general, with its limitations: In an earlier analysis of more than 500 of the donors, most TCR beta V segments appeared in productive rearrangements about 87% or about 30% of the time, broadly matching IMGT annotations. In this cohort, only TCR beta chains were sequenced, and detectable features were limited by the absence of alpha or paired-chain data. Correlated functional status among segregating V segments might reflect linkage disequilibrium, but an unknown experimental factor could not be ruled out. In vitro tests confirmed that three of the cytomegalovirus-associated TCR beta chains recognize cytomegalovirus antigens. While some public TCRs were present in many individuals, most TCR sequences turned up only very rarely across donors. Some IMGT-functional V segments, including TRBV6-2 and TRBV6-3, could not be distinguished by the 87-base-pair reads and were therefore excluded. In a later analysis, HLA-associated TCR beta chains showed more clonal expansion and lower generation probabilities than non-associated chains that were equally common. Because HLA typing was missing for some donors at each locus, association tests included only the typed subset. The classifier was reported to diagnose cytomegalovirus status with high specificity and sensitivity in both the original and validation cohorts. A later analysis reported that several top co-occurrence clusters appeared linked to parvovirus B19, influenza, CMV and Epstein-Barr virus. The study listed 150 to 200 TCR beta chains as associated with cytomegalovirus. A later genetic analysis associated a missense DCLRE1C variant with V-gene and J-gene trimming of TCR beta chains, and an independent cohort replicated the association. In a later analysis, 16,951 TCR beta sequences were associated with specific HLA alleles at a false discovery rate of 0.05. In a later analysis, the rate of TCR association differed among HLA loci, with DRB1 alleles having the most associated TCRs and HLA-C alleles having the fewest. When HLA alleles, especially DR and DQ, strongly co-occurred, attributing TCR associations to individual alleles was difficult. The sequencing pipeline was judged likely to have produced a cluster of highly shared sequence variants as a technical artifact. According to a later genetic analysis, donors in an Asian-associated ancestry cluster had fewer N-insertions in productive TCRs than the approximately 610-donor mean. It was suggested by the authors that the approach could potentially be generalized to other disease states and immunological phenotypes. In a later analysis, most CMV-associated TCR beta chains were found to appear HLA-restricted, with HLA associations seemingly driven largely by CMV exposure. Roughly uniform sequencing depth across donors was assumed in presence/absence analyses, although this assumption may not hold. A further reported finding was that TCR beta sequences accurately predicted the HLA-A and HLA-B alleles for most subjects in the first cohort. CMV serostatus was the only immune exposure information available for the cohort. Because counts were too low, about 18 rarely observed V segments, including chromosome 9 orphons, were excluded from the earlier analysis of 587 of the donors.

The library was generated by the immunoSEQ multiplex PCR assay. A mixture of 60 forward primers for TCR Vbeta segments and 13 reverse primers for TCR Jbeta segments was used in the multiplex PCR. Amplification of the CDR3 region of rearranged TCR beta genes was performed with a multiplex PCR assay on genomic DNA. On the Illumina HiSeq System, the amplified TCR beta libraries were sequenced as 87-base-pair reads. The authors' analysis ran thus. Across the 500 to 850 repertoires, a later analysis counted 78 million or so unique TCR beta chains, 8.5 million to 12 million of which were shared by at least two donors. A nearest-neighbor algorithm error-corrected the raw reads and collapsed the reads into unique sequences, merging closely related sequences to remove PCR and sequencing errors. CDR3 sequences were aligned to IMGT reference sequences to assign V, D and J gene segments. Each retained sequence needed at least a six-nucleotide match to both a V gene segment and a J gene segment. Rearrangements were called productive when the CDR3 lacked stop codons and stayed in frame with V and J; all others were non-productive. CDR3 was defined by IMGT convention, running from the second conserved V-encoded cysteine to the conserved J-encoded phenylalanine. The earlier analysis of 500 to 750 of the donors excluded any sequence lacking an unambiguous match to a single V gene segment. An earlier analysis of fewer than 750 of the donors called V segments functional above 56.7% productive rearrangements and segregating when the between-donor standard deviation exceeded 5%. A statistical classification framework was built to diagnose cytomegalovirus status from the catalog of TCR beta chain sequences. In a later analysis, V and J genes were assigned by comparing TCR nucleotide sequences against IMGT/GENE-DB human TR gene sequences. In a later analysis, CDR3 sequences and most-parsimonious VDJ recombination scenarios were assigned using the TCRdist pipeline. In a later analysis, each TCR beta chain was defined by its CDR3 amino acid sequence together with its V-gene family, and reads without a unique V-gene family were excluded. In a later analysis, 450 to 600 highly shared, low-generation-probability nucleotide sequences were removed to address suspected cross-contamination and a sequencing artifact. In a later analysis, a clonal expansion index for each public chain was calculated from normalized within-repertoire ranks of inferred template counts. In a later analysis, generation probabilities were computed using a VDJ recombination model fitted to out-of-frame rearrangements, and the results were checked against IGoR. In a later analysis, TCR-TCR, TCR-HLA and TCR-CMV co-occurrence was scored with hypergeometric tests, and a repertoire-size bias correction was applied to TCR pairs. False discovery rates were estimated in a later analysis by permuting HLA or CMV assignments 20 times. In a later analysis, co-occurring TCRs were grouped using DBSCAN, with TCRdist sequence similarity added in when clustering inside HLA-allele-positive subsets. Co-occurrence clustering excluded repertoires with fewer than 30,000 or more than 120,000 public chains, plus five with anomalous nucleotide sharing. The clones in this table, taken by TCRdb from immuneACCESS, are in-frame only. Not every clone is retained; where verified, under half of the shortfall comes from an unresolved V gene, and the cause of the rest is unknown. Clone size and the V and J calls come from that table; the DNA yielded D and trimming. Here the sample has 100,000 to 150,000 clones; roughly four fifths occur a single time. Over 10% of the sample belongs to the ten largest clones.

V is pruned by 5 bases and J by 3 bases, leaving 7 bases of the junction without a gene match. Measured from the cysteine to the phenylalanine, the CDR3 is 15 residues long. Only the CDR3 portion is preserved as DNA: 45 bases, with reading frame beginning at the first base. CDR1 and CDR2, per the germline V gene (reference sequence), are LNHDA and SQIVND. This clonotype was obtained from a woman aged 55-75 years in good health and CMV-seropositive. The sample comprised PBMCs. The V and J segments used are TRBV19 and TRBJ1-2; 9 junctional bases match TRBD1. At the DNA level, the sequence is TGTGCCAGTAGTTCCGGACAGGGGATTTACTATGGCTACACCTTC. The translation is CASSSGQGIYYGYTF.